The clone carrying this T cell receptor (beta chain) appeared a single time. This sample was included in a study of early T cells in non-severe SARS-CoV-2 infection. With 4 bases clipped from V and 7 bases from J, the junction kept 8 bases outside the gene matches. CDR3 length equals 15 residues. Germline V gene sequence: CDR1 SGHRS, CDR2 YFSETQ. TCRdb called the 5' RACE reads again in MiXCR, with one record for every CDR3 protein. The sample consists of 65,000 to 85,000 distinct CDR3 sequences, roughly 13% of them appearing once. The specimen was whole blood. This clonotype originated in an adult who was a healthcare worker with PCR-confirmed SARS-CoV-2 infection or an uninfected control (not recorded which). The V gene is TRBV5-1, the J gene TRBJ1-6; TRBD1 matches at 7 bases. The CDR3 region has the DNA TGCGCCAGCAGCACCGGGGACAGAATCAATTCACCCCTCCACTTT. Translating gives CASSTGDRINSPLHF.